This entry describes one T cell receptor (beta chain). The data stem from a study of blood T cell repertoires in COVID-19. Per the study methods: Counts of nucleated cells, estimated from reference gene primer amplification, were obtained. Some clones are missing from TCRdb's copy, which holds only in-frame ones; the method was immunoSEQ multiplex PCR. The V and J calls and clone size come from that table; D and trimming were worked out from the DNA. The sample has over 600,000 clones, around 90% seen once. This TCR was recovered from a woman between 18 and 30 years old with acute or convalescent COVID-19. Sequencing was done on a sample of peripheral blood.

CDR3 DNA: TGTGCCACCAGGCCAGGGTCCACCGGGGAGCTGTTTTTT. Translation gives CATRPGSTGELFF. The V gene is TRBV24-1, the J gene TRBJ2-2, with D possibly matching TRBD1 (5 bases). The V end was cut by 7 bases, the J end by 4 bases, with 9 bases between. Germline V gene lookup returns CDR1 KGHDR and CDR2 SFDVKD. The CDR3 spans 13 residues.